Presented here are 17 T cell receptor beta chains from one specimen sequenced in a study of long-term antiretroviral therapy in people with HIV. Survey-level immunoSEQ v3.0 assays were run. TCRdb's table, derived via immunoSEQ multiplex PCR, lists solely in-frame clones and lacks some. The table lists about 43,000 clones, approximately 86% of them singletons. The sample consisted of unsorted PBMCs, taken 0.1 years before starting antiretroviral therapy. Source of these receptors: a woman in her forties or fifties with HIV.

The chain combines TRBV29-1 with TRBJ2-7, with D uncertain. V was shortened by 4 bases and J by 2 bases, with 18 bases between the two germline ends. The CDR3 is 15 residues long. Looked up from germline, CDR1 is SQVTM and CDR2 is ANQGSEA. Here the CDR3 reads CSVVPARSKAYEQYF. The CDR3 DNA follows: TGCAGCGTTGTACCCGCTAGAAGTAAGGCCTACGAGCAGTACTTC.

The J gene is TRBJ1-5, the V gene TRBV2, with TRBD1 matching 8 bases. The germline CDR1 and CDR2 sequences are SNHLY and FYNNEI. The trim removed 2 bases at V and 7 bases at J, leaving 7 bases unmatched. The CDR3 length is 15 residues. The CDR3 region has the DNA TGTGCCAGCAGTGAATACACAGGGGGGGTACAGCCCCAGCATTTT. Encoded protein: CASSEYTGGVQPQHF. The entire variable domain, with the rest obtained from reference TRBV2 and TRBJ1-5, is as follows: EPEVTQTPSHQVTQMGQEVILRCVPISNHLYFYWYRQILGQKVEFLVSFYNNEISEKSEIFDDQFSVERPDGSNFTLKIRSTKLEDSAMYFCASSEYTGGVQPQHFGDGTRLSIL.

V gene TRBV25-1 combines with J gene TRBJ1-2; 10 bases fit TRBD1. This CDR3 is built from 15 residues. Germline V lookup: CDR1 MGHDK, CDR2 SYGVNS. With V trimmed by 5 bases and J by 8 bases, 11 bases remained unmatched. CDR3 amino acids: CASSISATGGEGYTF. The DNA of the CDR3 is TGTGCCAGCAGTATCAGCGCGACAGGGGGCGAGGGCTACACCTTC.

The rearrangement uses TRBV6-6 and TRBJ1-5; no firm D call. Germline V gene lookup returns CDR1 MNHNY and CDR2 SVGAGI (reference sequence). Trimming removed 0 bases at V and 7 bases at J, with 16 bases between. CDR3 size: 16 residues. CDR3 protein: CASSYSSQAVGQPQHF. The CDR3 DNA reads TGTGCCAGCAGTTACTCTAGCCAGGCTGTGGGACAGCCCCAGCATTTT.

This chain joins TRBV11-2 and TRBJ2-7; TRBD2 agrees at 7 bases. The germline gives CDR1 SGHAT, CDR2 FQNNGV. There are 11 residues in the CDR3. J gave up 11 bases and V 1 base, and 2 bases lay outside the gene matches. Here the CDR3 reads CASSLGGGEYF. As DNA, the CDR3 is TGTGCCAGCAGCTTAGGGGGAGGGGAGTACTTC.

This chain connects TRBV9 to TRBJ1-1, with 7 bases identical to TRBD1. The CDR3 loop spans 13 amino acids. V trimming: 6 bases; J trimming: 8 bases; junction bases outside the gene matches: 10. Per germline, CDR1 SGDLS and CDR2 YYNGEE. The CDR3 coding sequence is TGTGCCAGCACCCTCGGGACAGCCGGAGAAGCTTTCTTT. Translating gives CASTLGTAGEAFF.

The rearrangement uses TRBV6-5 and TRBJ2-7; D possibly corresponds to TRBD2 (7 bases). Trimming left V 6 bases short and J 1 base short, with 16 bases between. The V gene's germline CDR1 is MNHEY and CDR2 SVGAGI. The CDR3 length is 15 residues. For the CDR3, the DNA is TGTGCCAGCAGCACCACAGGGAGGGGGTCCTACGAGCAGTACTTC. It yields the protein CASSTTGRGSYEQYF.

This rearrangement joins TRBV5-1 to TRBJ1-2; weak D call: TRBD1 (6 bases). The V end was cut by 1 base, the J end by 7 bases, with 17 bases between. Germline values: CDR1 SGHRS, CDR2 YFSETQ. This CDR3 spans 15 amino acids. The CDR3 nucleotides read TGCGCCAGCAGCTTGAGGACAGCAGGGGTTGGTGGCTACACCTTC. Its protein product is CASSLRTAGVGGYTF.

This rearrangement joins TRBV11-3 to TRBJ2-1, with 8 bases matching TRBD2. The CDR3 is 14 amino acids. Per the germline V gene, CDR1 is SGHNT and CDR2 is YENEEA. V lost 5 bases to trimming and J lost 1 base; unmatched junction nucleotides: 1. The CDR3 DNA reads TGTGCCAGCAGCCCTAGCGGGTCCTACAATGAGCAGTTCTTC. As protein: CASSPSGSYNEQFF. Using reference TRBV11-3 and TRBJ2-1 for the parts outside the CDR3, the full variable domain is EAGVVQSPRYKIIEKKQPVAFWCNPISGHNTLYWYLQNLGQGPELLIRYENEEAVDDSQLPKDRFSAERLKGVDSTLKIQPAELGDSAVYLCASSPSGSYNEQFFGPGTRLTVL.

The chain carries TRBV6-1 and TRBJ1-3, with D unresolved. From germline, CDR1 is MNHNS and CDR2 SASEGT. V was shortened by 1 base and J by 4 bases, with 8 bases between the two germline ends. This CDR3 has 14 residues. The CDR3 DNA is TGTGCCAGCAGTGAAGGTTGGGCAGGAAACACCATATATTTT. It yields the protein CASSEGWAGNTIYF.

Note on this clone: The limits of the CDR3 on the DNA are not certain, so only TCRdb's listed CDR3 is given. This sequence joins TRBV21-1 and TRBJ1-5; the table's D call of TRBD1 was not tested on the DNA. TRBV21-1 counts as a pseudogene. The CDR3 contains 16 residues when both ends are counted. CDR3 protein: CASSKVVGQGIGAQHF.

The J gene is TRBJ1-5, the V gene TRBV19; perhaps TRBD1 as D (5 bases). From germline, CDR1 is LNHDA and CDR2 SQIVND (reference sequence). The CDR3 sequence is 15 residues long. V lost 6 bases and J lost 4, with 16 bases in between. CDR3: CASRTRAGGNQPQHF. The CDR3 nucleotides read TGTGCCAGTAGAACCAGGGCTGGAGGGAATCAGCCCCAGCATTTT.

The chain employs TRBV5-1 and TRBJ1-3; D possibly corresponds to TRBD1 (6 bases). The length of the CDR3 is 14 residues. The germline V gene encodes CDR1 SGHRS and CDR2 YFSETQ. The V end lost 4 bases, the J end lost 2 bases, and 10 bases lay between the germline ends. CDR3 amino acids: CASSVQGTGNTIYF. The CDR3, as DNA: TGCGCCAGCAGCGTACAGGGTACTGGAAACACCATATATTTT.

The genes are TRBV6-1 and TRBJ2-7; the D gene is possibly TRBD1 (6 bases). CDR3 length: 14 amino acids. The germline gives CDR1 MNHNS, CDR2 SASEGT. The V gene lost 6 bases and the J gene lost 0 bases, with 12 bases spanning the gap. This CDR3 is CASRPTGFSYEQYF. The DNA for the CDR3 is TGTGCCAGCAGGCCGACAGGCTTCTCCTACGAGCAGTACTTC.

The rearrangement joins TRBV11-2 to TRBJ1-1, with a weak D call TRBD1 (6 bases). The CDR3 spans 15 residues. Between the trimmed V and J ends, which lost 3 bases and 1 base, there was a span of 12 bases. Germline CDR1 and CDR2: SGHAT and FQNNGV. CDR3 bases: TGTGCCAGCAGCTTGCAGGGGAATAAGAACACTGAAGCTTTCTTT. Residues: CASSLQGNKNTEAFF.

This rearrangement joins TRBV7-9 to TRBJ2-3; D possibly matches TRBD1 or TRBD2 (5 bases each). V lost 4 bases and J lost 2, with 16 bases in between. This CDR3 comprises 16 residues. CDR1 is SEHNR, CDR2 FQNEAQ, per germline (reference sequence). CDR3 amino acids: CASSSRIGGPTDTQYF. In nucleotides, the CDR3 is TGTGCCAGCAGCTCGAGAATTGGGGGTCCCACAGATACGCAGTATTTT.

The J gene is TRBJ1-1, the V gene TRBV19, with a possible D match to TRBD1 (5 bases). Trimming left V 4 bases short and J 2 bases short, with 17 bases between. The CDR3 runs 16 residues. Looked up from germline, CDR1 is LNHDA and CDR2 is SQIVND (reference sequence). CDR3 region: CASSKGARNLNTEAFF. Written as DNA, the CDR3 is TGTGCCAGTAGTAAAGGGGCAAGGAACCTTAACACTGAAGCTTTCTTT.